Each of the 15 T cell receptor beta chains below was sequenced from the same sample in a study of CD8 T cells in ankylosing spondylitis. TCRdb fed the 5' RACE reads into MiXCR, producing one record per CDR3 protein. The profile shows a few hundred thousand distinct CDR3 sequences, under 25% of them singletons. These receptors' targets are unknown. General observations from the study: Characteristic of ankylosing spondylitis blood, it appeared, was a TCR beta motif comprising several highly homologous variants.

Sequences were obtained from blood, either unsorted or a sorted T cell fraction (not recorded which). The receptors derive from a male donor with ankylosing spondylitis.

This clonotype was detected many times. Written as DNA, the CDR3 is TGTGCCAGCTCCATGACAGGAGCGAACACCGGGGAGCTGTTTTTT. Its translation: CASSMTGANTGELFF. The J gene is TRBJ2-2, the V gene TRBV18; D perhaps matches TRBD1 (6 bases). Trimming cost V 6 bases and J 0 bases, with 11 bases left between them. The germline V gene encodes CDR1 KGHSH and CDR2 LQKENI. The CDR3 spans 15 residues.

This clonotype turned up a few times. The chain combines TRBV5-1 with TRBJ1-1, with no clear D. V was trimmed by 0 bases and J by 5 bases, leaving 11 bases between them. The germline V gene encodes CDR1 SGHRS and CDR2 YFSETQ. The CDR3 has 14 residues. CDR3 loop: CASSLAPTGTEAFF. The CDR3 coding sequence is TGCGCCAGCAGCTTGGCGCCTACTGGGACTGAAGCTTTCTTT.

There are many counts of this clonotype. V usage is TRBV12-3 or TRBV12-4 and J usage is TRBJ2-1; a possible D gene is TRBD1 (5 bases). CDR3 length: 13 amino acids. V lost 4 bases and J lost 7, with 11 bases in between. The CDR3 spells CASSYAGYNEQFF. The CDR3 DNA reads as TGTGCCAGCAGTTACGCAGGGTATAATGAGCAGTTCTTC.

The V gene is TRBV20-1, the J gene TRBJ2-1; 7 bases line up with TRBD2. V was pared by 1 base and J by 2 bases, with 5 bases of the junction left unmatched. This CDR3 is built from 15 residues. From germline, CDR1 is DFQATT and CDR2 SNEGSKA (reference sequence). The CDR3 DNA reads as TGCAGTGCTAGAGGATCAAGCGGGGCCTACAATGAGCAGTTCTTC. This gives the protein CSARGSSGAYNEQFF.

The V call is TRBV27, the J call TRBJ1-1; 9 nucleotides match TRBD1. CDR1 and CDR2 (germline): MNHEY, SMNVEV (reference sequence). CDR3 length: 15 residues. V gave up 5 bases and J gave up 4 bases; unmatched junction bases: 8. The CDR3 here is CASSPGQGIPTEAFF. The CDR3 DNA sequence: TGTGCCAGCAGTCCGGGACAGGGCATCCCCACTGAAGCTTTCTTT.

The table lists this clonotype with a few counts. The chain combines TRBV10-3 with TRBJ2-7; 9 bases are a match to TRBD1. After removal of 6 bases from V and 5 bases from J, the junction contained 8 bases not matched to a gene. Per the germline V gene, CDR1 is ENHRY and CDR2 is SYGVKD. The CDR3 contains 14 residues. Here the CDR3 DNA reads TGTGCCATCAGCTCCGGGACAGGGAACCACGAGCAGTACTTC. This translates into CAISSGTGNHEQYF.

This clonotype was recorded a few times. V is TRBV5-6 and J is TRBJ2-1; 9 bases match TRBD2. V gave up 3 bases and J gave up 8 bases; unmatched junction bases: 12. Germline V CDR1 and CDR2: SGHDT, YYEEEE. The CDR3 covers 16 residues. The DNA for the CDR3 is TGTGCCAGCAGCTCCCCTTCGGTAGCGGGAGTCGATGAGCAGTTCTTC. Encoded protein: CASSSPSVAGVDEQFF.

The chain combines TRBV2 with TRBJ2-7; 9 bases are shared with TRBD1. Germline CDR1 reads SNHLY; CDR2 reads FYNNEI. The CDR3 has 16 residues. The V and J ends lost 9 bases and 2 bases, in that order; junction bases with no gene match: 14. CDR3 nucleotides: TGTGCCAGTAAGCCTCCGCCGGGACAGGGTCCCTACGAGCAGTACTTC. Translating it yields CASKPPPGQGPYEQYF.

The CDR3 DNA reads as TGTGCCACCCAGGAAACCCCCGACACTGAAGCTTTCTTT. Residues: CATQETPDTEAFF. The chain has TRBV10-3 and TRBJ1-1; no reliable D call. This CDR3 region has 13 residues. Deletions cut 10 bases from V and 3 bases from J, with 15 bases between. Germline V gives CDR1 ENHRY, CDR2 SYGVKD.

This clonotype was observed a handful of times. The CDR3 nucleotides are TGTGCCAGCAGTTTAGGACTACGGGGTGGTGAGCAGTTCTTC. This codes for CASSLGLRGGEQFF. The chain employs TRBV12-3 or TRBV12-4 and TRBJ2-1, with D possibly matching TRBD2 (5 bases). Trimming stripped 1 base from V and 9 bases from J, with 13 bases between. This CDR3 has 14 residues.

This clonotype was counted a few times. This chain links TRBV29-1 with TRBJ2-7, with D perhaps being TRBD1 or TRBD2 (6 bases each). This CDR3 is 13 amino acids long. Germline CDR1 SQVTM, CDR2 ANQGSEA. The V end was cut by 6 bases, the J end by 5 bases, with 17 bases between. The CDR3 DNA is TGCAGCGTCCCGATGGGGGGCAGGAACGAGCAGTACTTC. Translating it yields CSVPMGGRNEQYF.

This clonotype was seen more than once but under ten times. This chain joins TRBV7-8 and TRBJ2-6, with 8 bases that match TRBD1. Germline assignment: CDR1 SGHVS and CDR2 FQNEAQ. The CDR3 is 16 residues long. V was pared by 10 bases and J by 2 bases, with 10 bases of the junction left unmatched. CDR3 amino acids: CANARGQVAGANVLTF. The CDR3 region has the DNA TGTGCCAACGCCAGGGGGCAAGTGGCTGGGGCCAACGTCCTGACTTTC.

The chain employs TRBV5-6 and TRBJ1-2; 12 nucleotides match TRBD1. V dropped 3 bases and J dropped 7; count of bases not matched to a gene: 4. CDR3 length equals 14 residues. CDR1 is SGHDT, CDR2 YYEEEE, per germline. The CDR3 is CASSSGQGASGYTF. CDR3 DNA sequence: TGTGCCAGCAGCTCGGGACAGGGGGCGTCTGGCTACACCTTC.

The V and J genes are TRBV28 and TRBJ2-3; D gene unclear. Germline V lookup: CDR1 MDHEN, CDR2 SYDVKM. Trimming shortened V by 8 bases and J by 0 bases, and 15 bases separated the two germline ends. The CDR3 runs 15 residues. As DNA, the CDR3 is TGTGCCAGCGCTTCCCCCAGGCCGAGCACAGATACGCAGTATTTT. It yields the protein CASASPRPSTDTQYF.

The chain carries TRBV20-1 and TRBJ1-1; D might be TRBD1 (5 bases). Trimming shortened V by 6 bases and J by 0 bases, and 17 bases separated the two germline ends. This CDR3 contains 15 residues. Germline lookup yields CDR1 DFQATT and CDR2 SNEGSKA (reference sequence). CDR3 nucleotides: TGCAGTGCAAGGGGAGGGTATCCGATGAACACTGAAGCTTTCTTT. Amino acid sequence: CSARGGYPMNTEAFF.